The 20 T cell receptor beta chains below all came from one sample that was sequenced in a study of shared clonotypes between healthy human individuals. The table came from immunoSEQ multiplex PCR; TCRdb's copy has only in-frame clones and leaves some out. Of about 110,000 clones in the sample, 68% were seen once. Sequenced input: memory CD8+ T cells sorted from blood. Subset here: CD45RO+ cells pooled with CCR7-negative TemRA cells. These receptors came from a woman aged 25 to 39 in good health.

This clone was recorded a few times. The chain links TRBV6-1 to TRBJ1-5, with a weak D call TRBD1 (5 bases). V lost 8 bases and J 7 bases, leaving 15 bases between the germline ends. The CDR3 contains 13 residues. Germline CDR1 and CDR2: MNHNS and SASEGT. CDR3 sequence (DNA): TGTGCCAGCGACAGCGAGGGTCACCAGCCCCAGCATTTT. It specifies CASDSEGHQPQHF.

For the CDR3, the DNA is TGTGCCATCAGTGTCGGGGGGACAGTTCAAGAGACCCAGTACTTC. As protein: CAISVGGTVQETQYF. The V call is TRBV10-3, the J call TRBJ2-5, with D perhaps being TRBD1 or TRBD2 (7 bases each). This CDR3 comprises 15 residues. V lost 4 bases, J lost 2 bases, and 14 bases lay in between. Germline V gene sequence: CDR1 ENHRY, CDR2 SYGVKD.

This clone was counted once. The chain employs TRBV29-1 and TRBJ1-1; D may be TRBD1 (5 bases). The germline V gene has CDR1 SQVTM and CDR2 ANQGSEA. This CDR3 has 17 residues. The DNA for the CDR3 is TGCATCATTCCCGGGGACGGACTGTACCTCCCCCGGGAGAAAGCTTTCTTT. Translating gives CIIPGDGLYLPREKAFF.

The chain has TRBV7-5 and TRBJ2-7; the tabulated D call, TRBD1, remains unverified against the DNA. TRBV7-5 is a known pseudogene. This CDR3 contains 17 residues. The CDR3 bases are TGTGTCAGAAGCCGATTCAGGCGACAGGAGAGCTCCTACGAGCAGTACTTC. This gives the protein CVRSRFRRQESSYEQYF.

V usage is TRBV28 and J usage is TRBJ1-2; 8 nucleotides agree with TRBD1. Per the germline V gene, CDR1 is MDHEN and CDR2 is SYDVKM. V lost 6 bases to trimming and J lost 5 bases; unmatched junction nucleotides: 5. The CDR3 totals 13 residues. CDR3 amino acids: CASRTGEDYGYTF. The CDR3 nucleotides read TGTGCCAGCAGGACAGGGGAGGATTATGGCTACACCTTC.

This clone was counted at least ten times. The V gene is TRBV27, the J gene TRBJ2-7; D is uncertain. This CDR3 contains 14 residues. V was shortened by 3 bases and J by 2 bases, with 11 bases between the two germline ends. Germline CDR1 reads MNHEY; CDR2 reads SMNVEV (reference sequence). The CDR3 region has the DNA TGTGCCAGCAGTTTTGGTGCCAGAGCCTACGAGCAGTACTTC. Translated, it gives CASSFGARAYEQYF.

This clone was seen a handful of times. CDR3 DNA: TGTGCCAGCAGTAGCAGCGGTGAGCAGTTCTTC. Translating gives CASSSSGEQFF. The chain is built from TRBV6-5 and TRBJ2-1; D may be TRBD2 (5 bases). Per germline, CDR1 MNHEY and CDR2 SVGAGI. V was pared by 5 bases and J by 9 bases, with 8 bases between. The CDR3 consists of 11 residues.

This clone turned up a few times. V is TRBV15 and J is TRBJ1-5, with 8 bases lining up with TRBD1. With V trimmed by 4 bases and J by 7 bases, 6 bases remained unmatched. CDR1 and CDR2 from the germline V gene are LNHNV and YYDKDF (reference sequence). This CDR3 is built from 14 residues. As DNA, the CDR3 is TGTGCCACCAGCATCAACAGGGGGGGCCAGCCCCAGCATTTT. Encoded protein: CATSINRGGQPQHF.

This clone was counted only a few times. The chain joins TRBV7-9 to TRBJ1-2; D remains unclear. The germline CDR1 and CDR2 sequences are SEHNR and FQNEAQ (reference sequence). The length of the CDR3 is 12 residues. V shed 1 base and J shed 6 bases, with 6 bases lying between them. Here the CDR3 DNA reads TGTGCCAGCAGCTTAGACGGCCATGGCTACACCTTC. Its protein is CASSLDGHGYTF.

The rearrangement joins TRBV28 to TRBJ2-2; tentatively, D is TRBD2 (5 bases). Trimming took 3 bases from V and 1 from J, leaving 9 bases between them. This CDR3 is 15 amino acids long. Germline CDR1 is MDHEN and CDR2 is SYDVKM. The CDR3 nucleotides read TGTGCCAGCAGTTTTTATGGAGGGAACACCGGGGAGCTGTTTTTT. Residues: CASSFYGGNTGELFF.

This chain uses TRBV9 with TRBJ2-7, with a weak D call TRBD2 (6 bases). Trimming removed 3 bases from V and 6 bases from J, with 16 bases in between. Germline CDR1 and CDR2: SGDLS and YYNGEE. CDR3 length equals 14 residues. The CDR3 coding sequence is TGTGCCAGCAGCGAAGACCCGGGACTCGGCGAGCAGTACTTC. It specifies CASSEDPGLGEQYF.

J is TRBJ2-7 and V is TRBV5-6; the D is unclear. The CDR3 is made up of 15 amino acids. Germline values: CDR1 SGHDT, CDR2 YYEEEE. V shed 0 bases and J shed 0 bases, with 10 bases lying between them. CDR3 DNA: TGTGCCAGCAGCTTGGGGTTGGTGGCCTCCTACGAGCAGTACTTC. It yields the protein CASSLGLVASYEQYF.

Concerning this clone itself: With only one base between it and a far larger clone, this is likely a read error. This rearrangement joins TRBV11-1 to TRBJ1-2; 9 nucleotides agree with TRBD1. The CDR3 length is 13 residues. With V trimmed by 1 base and J by 6 bases, 0 bases remained unmatched. The germline CDR1 and CDR2 sequences are SGHAT and FQDESV (reference sequence). As DNA, the CDR3 is TGTGCCAGCAGCTTAGGGACAGGGGATGGCTACACCTTC. Protein sequence: CASSLGTGDGYTF.

The chain recombines TRBV27 with TRBJ2-1; D is unclear. Germline V CDR1 and CDR2: MNHEY, SMNVEV (reference sequence). The CDR3 contains 15 residues. Trimming removed 5 bases at V and 4 bases at J, with 15 bases between. The CDR3 reads CASSPSTGPYNEQFF. The CDR3 nucleotides are TGTGCCAGCAGTCCCTCTACTGGACCTTACAATGAGCAGTTCTTC.

This clone was counted only a few times. The genes are TRBV9 and TRBJ2-5; no clear D. Judging by the DNA end, TRBJ2-7 fits better; the J call may be wrong. The CDR3 contains 12 residues. Germline CDR1 reads SGDLS; CDR2 reads YYNGEE. Written as DNA, the CDR3 is TGTGCCAGCAGTTCCGACGGGTACGAGCAGTACTTC. This encodes CASSSDGYEQYF.

The sample holds one count of this clone. V is TRBV29-1 and J is TRBJ2-7; D is unclear. Germline CDR1 reads SQVTM; CDR2 reads ANQGSEA. The germline V and J ends were trimmed by 1 base and 4 bases, with 17 bases remaining between them. CDR3 length: 15 amino acids. As DNA, the CDR3 is TGCAGCGTTGAAGTCTCTCGGCCACCATTTTACGAGCAGTACTTC. This codes for CSVEVSRPPFYEQYF.

The chain couples TRBV11-2 to TRBJ1-5, with no clear D. The CDR3 totals 13 residues. Germline CDR1 SGHAT, CDR2 FQNNGV. Trimming stripped 1 base from V and 7 bases from J, with 8 bases between. The CDR3 DNA is TGTGCCAGCAGCTTAGTTTCGTGGCAGCCCCAGCATTTT. This sequence encodes CASSLVSWQPQHF. Based on the CDR3 plus reference TRBV11-2 and TRBJ1-5, the full variable domain is EAGVAQSPRYKIIEKRQSVAFWCNPISGHATLYWYQQILGQGPKLLIQFQNNGVVDDSQLPKDRFSAERLKGVDSTLKIQPAKLEDSAVYLCASSLVSWQPQHFGDGTRLSIL.

About this clone: A read error likely explains this, since a far larger clone differs by one base. Other DNA sequences of this sample code for an identical CDR3. The chain uses TRBV29-1 and TRBJ2-3; TRBD2 matches at 8 bases. The CDR3 sequence is 17 residues long. V shed 6 bases, J shed 2 bases, and the junction held 16 bases outside the gene matches. From germline, CDR1 is SQVTM and CDR2 ANQGSEA. The DNA of the CDR3 is TGCAGCGTCTCAGGGACTAGTGGGCGCCCTCTCACAGATACGCAGTATTTT. It is translated as CSVSGTSGRPLTDTQYF.

The rearrangement joins TRBV18 to TRBJ1-2, with 7 bases identical to TRBD1. The V and J ends lost 5 bases and 8 bases, in that order; junction bases with no gene match: 8. The germline gives CDR1 KGHSH, CDR2 LQKENI. The CDR3 is made up of 13 amino acids. The CDR3 DNA sequence: TGTGCCAGCTCAGACAGGGCAAAAGGGGGCTACACCTTC. As protein: CASSDRAKGGYTF.

This clone was recorded a few times. The rearrangement links TRBV6-4 to TRBJ2-5; 9 bases match TRBD2. Germline assignment: CDR1 MRHNA and CDR2 SNTAGT. J gave up 2 bases and V 0 bases, and 4 bases lay outside the gene matches. CDR3 size: 16 residues. The DNA of the CDR3 is TGTGCCAGCAGTGACTCGACTAGCGGTGATCAAGAGACCCAGTACTTC. It codes for CASSDSTSGDQETQYF.